This T cell receptor beta chain appears in the sequencing data of a study of blood T cell repertoires in COVID-19. Trimming cost V 0 bases and J 6 bases, with 9 bases left between them. Germline lookup yields CDR1 SGHNT and CDR2 YYREEE (reference sequence). This CDR3 has 14 residues. TCRdb's copy holds only in-frame clones and misses some; the assay was immunoSEQ multiplex PCR. The table lists 200,000 to 250,000 clones, around 83% of them singletons. The V call is TRBV5-4, the J call TRBJ2-2, with D perhaps TRBD2 (6 bases). The receptor comes from a man aged 50 to 59 with active or convalescent COVID-19. Sequencing input: peripheral blood. The CDR3 DNA reads TGTGCCAGCAGCTTGGCGCGGAGGGCCGGGGAGCTGTTTTTT. It translates to CASSLARRAGELFF.